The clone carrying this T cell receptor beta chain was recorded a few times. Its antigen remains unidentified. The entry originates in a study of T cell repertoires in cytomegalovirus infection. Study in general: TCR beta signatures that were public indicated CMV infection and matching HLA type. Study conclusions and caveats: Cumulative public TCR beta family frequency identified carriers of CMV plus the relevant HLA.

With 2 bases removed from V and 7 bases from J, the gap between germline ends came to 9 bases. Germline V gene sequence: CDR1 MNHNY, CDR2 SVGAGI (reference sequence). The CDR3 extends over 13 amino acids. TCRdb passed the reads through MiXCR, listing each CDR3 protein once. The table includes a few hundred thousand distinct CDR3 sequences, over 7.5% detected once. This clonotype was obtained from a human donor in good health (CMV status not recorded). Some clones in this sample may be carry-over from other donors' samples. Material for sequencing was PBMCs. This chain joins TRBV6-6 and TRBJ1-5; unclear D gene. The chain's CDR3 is CASSYDGRQPQHF. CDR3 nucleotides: TGTGCCAGCAGTTACGACGGAAGACAGCCCCAGCATTTT.